The 24 T cell receptor beta chains listed next were all sequenced from one sample in a study of T cell changes during pregnancy in multiple sclerosis. Libraries were prepared by immunoSEQ multiplex PCR; TCRdb keeps only in-frame clonotypes and omits some of them. The sample has some 87,000 clones, about 96% seen once; the top ten hold more than 0.85%. The specimen comprised peripheral blood, sampled in the second trimester of pregnancy. The source is a female donor with multiple sclerosis, enrolled in a pregnancy study.

The chain joins TRBV27 to TRBJ2-1; TRBD2 matches at 13 bases. The J segment lost 1 base and the V segment lost 6 bases, leaving 3 bases of the junction unmatched. The germline V gene encodes CDR1 MNHEY and CDR2 SMNVEV (reference sequence). The CDR3 length is 16 residues. The CDR3 loop reads CASRGTSGESYNEQFF. CDR3 nucleotide sequence: TGTGCCAGCAGGGGGACTAGCGGGGAGTCCTACAATGAGCAGTTCTTC.

This clone was observed a single time. This chain uses TRBV6-5 with TRBJ2-1; 11 positions agree with TRBD1. Losses at the gene ends were 5 bases for V and 5 bases for J; bases not matched to a gene: 5. Germline values: CDR1 MNHEY, CDR2 SVGAGI. The CDR3 has 15 amino acids. The CDR3 region is CASSAGTGGNNEQFF. DNA of the CDR3: TGTGCCAGCAGTGCCGGGACAGGGGGTAACAATGAGCAGTTCTTC.

The gene calls are TRBV10-3 and TRBJ2-1; tentative D call: TRBD2 (6 bases). Looked up from germline, CDR1 is ENHRY and CDR2 is SYGVKD. V dropped 11 bases and J dropped 7 bases, with 21 bases sitting between them. The CDR3 covers 14 residues. CDR3 region: CAVGWGETANEQFF. The CDR3 DNA is TGTGCCGTCGGGTGGGGGGAGACTGCGAATGAGCAGTTCTTC.

V gene TRBV30 combines with J gene TRBJ2-7; 7 bases match TRBD2. Germline CDR1 and CDR2: GTSNPN and SVGIG (reference sequence). This CDR3 spans 11 amino acids. DNA for the CDR3: TGTGCTTGGGGGGGGTCCTACGAGCAGTACTTC. It yields the protein CAWGGSYEQYF.

This chain connects TRBV2 to TRBJ1-1; 9 bases are shared with TRBD1. Germline values: CDR1 SNHLY, CDR2 FYNNEI. This CDR3 spans 17 amino acids. Trimming cost V 6 bases and J 3 bases; bases outside gene matches: 14. CDR3: CASSVVGHRGQDTEAFF. In DNA form, the CDR3 reads TGTGCCAGCAGCGTGGTGGGCCACAGGGGGCAGGACACTGAAGCTTTCTTT.

The chain carries TRBV7-9 and TRBJ2-3; 8 bases align to TRBD2. After removal of 0 bases from V and 8 bases from J, the junction contained 13 bases not matched to a gene. Germline V gives CDR1 SEHNR, CDR2 FQNEAQ (reference sequence). CDR3 size: 17 residues. The DNA of the CDR3 is TGTGCCAGCAGCTTAGCAGAGGGGACTAGGTTTTCGGGTACGCAGTATTTT. Its protein is CASSLAEGTRFSGTQYF.

This clone occurred once. The J gene is TRBJ2-2, the V gene TRBV2; TRBD2 matches 13 bases. J gave up 0 bases and V 6 bases, and 7 bases lay outside the gene matches. The CDR3 is made up of 18 amino acids. Germline CDR1 and CDR2: SNHLY and FYNNEI. CDR3 DNA sequence: TGTGCCAGCAGGCCGACTAGCGGGAGGACGGCGAACACCGGGGAGCTGTTTTTT. Translated, it gives CASRPTSGRTANTGELFF. Full variable domain (rest looked up from reference TRBV2 and TRBJ2-2): EPEVTQTPSHQVTQMGQEVILRCVPISNHLYFYWYRQILGQKVEFLVSFYNNEISEKSEIFDDQFSVERPDGSNFTLKIRSTKLEDSAMYFCASRPTSGRTANTGELFFGEGSRLTVL.

This chain joins TRBV4-1 and TRBJ2-7; 8 bases line up with TRBD2. Germline V gene data show CDR1 as MGHRA and CDR2 as YSYEKL. The V and J ends lost 4 bases and 4 bases, in that order; junction bases with no gene match: 9. This CDR3 comprises 15 residues. CDR3 loop: CASSPGPSGSYEQYF. CDR3 in DNA: TGCGCCAGCAGCCCGGGGCCTAGCGGGTCTTACGAGCAGTACTTC.

The chain joins TRBV6-5 to TRBJ2-7, with 9 bases matching TRBD1. Germline V CDR1 and CDR2: MNHEY, SVGAGI. V shed 4 bases, J shed 2 bases, and the junction held 6 bases outside the gene matches. This CDR3 is 15 amino acids long. The CDR3 DNA follows: TGTGCCAGCAGTTCAGCCGGGACAGGGACCTACGAGCAGTACTTC. It codes for CASSSAGTGTYEQYF.

The chain employs TRBV28 and TRBJ1-4, with D uncertain. Between the trimmed V and J ends, which lost 11 bases and 0 bases, there was a span of 13 bases. The CDR3 contains 14 residues. The germline gives CDR1 MDHEN, CDR2 SYDVKM. In DNA form, the CDR3 reads TGTGCCTCCCAAGGAGGTGCAACTAATGAAAAACTGTTTTTT. This translates into CASQGGATNEKLFF.

This chain joins TRBV9 and TRBJ1-1; D is undetermined. V was clipped by 0 bases and J by 4 bases, with 10 bases between them. There are 14 residues in the CDR3. Germline V gene data show CDR1 as SGDLS and CDR2 as YYNGEE. For the CDR3, the DNA is TGTGCCAGCAGCGTAGCCCCTAGTGGCACTGAAGCTTTCTTT. It translates to CASSVAPSGTEAFF.

This chain joins TRBV6-4 and TRBJ2-7; D possibly corresponds to TRBD1 (6 bases). The CDR3 runs to 17 residues. The V gene lost 5 bases and the J gene lost 2 bases, with 22 bases spanning the gap. Germline V CDR1 and CDR2: MRHNA, SNTAGT. The CDR3 DNA reads as TGTGCCAGCAGTTTACTTAAAGTCCGGGACACCACCTACGAGCAGTACTTC. Translation gives CASSLLKVRDTTYEQYF.

This chain uses TRBV28 with TRBJ2-5, with 9 positions matching TRBD2. Germline CDR1 MDHEN, CDR2 SYDVKM. J lost 8 bases, V lost 5 bases, and 21 bases had no gene match. The CDR3 consists of 18 residues. The CDR3 reads CASSPLEGWRGGGDTQYF. As DNA, the CDR3 is TGTGCCAGCAGTCCTCTTGAGGGGTGGCGGGGGGGCGGGGACACCCAGTACTTC.

The V and J genes are TRBV7-9 and TRBJ2-1, with D possibly being TRBD2 (9 bases). The germline V gene encodes CDR1 SEHNR and CDR2 FQNEAQ (reference sequence). V was clipped by 5 bases and J by 2 bases, with 19 bases between them. CDR3 size: 17 residues. This CDR3 reads CASSQGASGITYNEQFF. CDR3 DNA: TGTGCCAGCAGCCAGGGGGCTAGCGGGATTACCTACAATGAGCAGTTCTTC.

This chain connects TRBV25-1 to TRBJ1-2; maybe TRBD1 (5 bases). Germline assignment: CDR1 MGHDK and CDR2 SYGVNS. V lost 0 bases, J lost 8 bases, and 13 bases lay in between. This CDR3 is 14 amino acids long. Here the CDR3 reads CASSEYRQGEGYTF. CDR3 bases: TGTGCCAGCAGTGAATACAGGCAGGGCGAGGGCTACACCTTC.

This rearrangement joins TRBV9 to TRBJ2-1; 13 nucleotides align to TRBD2. V dropped 4 bases and J dropped 6; count of bases not matched to a gene: 4. This CDR3 has 15 amino acids. CDR1 is SGDLS and CDR2 is YYNGEE in the germline V gene. The CDR3 coding sequence is TGTGCCAGCAGCCCCAGGACTAGCGGGAGCAATGAGCAGTTCTTC. Its translation is CASSPRTSGSNEQFF.

The rearrangement uses TRBV19 and TRBJ2-1; 10 bases are shared with TRBD2. This CDR3 spans 15 amino acids. The ends lost 4 bases at V and 8 bases at J; junction bases unmatched: 8. CDR1 and CDR2 from the germline V gene are LNHDA and SQIVND (reference sequence). For the CDR3, the DNA is TGTGCCAGTAGTACTACTAGCGGGGCCTTTGATGAGCAGTTCTTC. It encodes CASSTTSGAFDEQFF.

The rearrangement links TRBV11-2 to TRBJ1-5; no reliable D call. Trimming left V 4 bases short and J 9 bases short, with 10 bases between. The CDR3 has 12 amino acids. Germline values: CDR1 SGHAT, CDR2 FQNNGV. The CDR3 DNA follows: TGTGCCAGCAGCTCCCAATCCGGGCCCCAGCATTTT. Amino acid sequence: CASSSQSGPQHF.

In nucleotides, the CDR3 is TGTGCCAGCAGCTTGGGTCTAGCGGGAGGGCACGAGCAGTACTTC. Translating it yields CASSLGLAGGHEQYF. This rearrangement joins TRBV5-4 to TRBJ2-7, with TRBD2 matching 12 bases. The J segment lost 5 bases and the V segment lost 0 bases, leaving 3 bases of the junction unmatched. The CDR3 contains 15 residues. Germline CDR1 SGHNT, CDR2 YYREEE (reference sequence).

Comments on this clone: The junction departs from germline at one end; a sequencing error may be responsible. This chain connects TRBV7-9 to TRBJ1-1; weak D call: TRBD1 (5 bases). The germline V gene encodes CDR1 SEHNR and CDR2 FQNEAQ (reference sequence). This CDR3 region has 15 residues. This CDR3 is CASTLLLQGNTEAFF. The DNA of the CDR3 is TGTGCCAGCACCTTATTACTTCAGGGTAATACTGAAGCTTTCTTT.

This clone was counted between two and nine times. This chain links TRBV7-3 with TRBJ1-3; the match to TRBD1 covers 10 bases. V lost 2 bases, J lost 3 bases, and 7 bases stayed unmatched. Per germline, CDR1 SGHTA and CDR2 FQGTGA. The CDR3 has 17 amino acids. The CDR3 loop is CASSLSPGTGVGNTIYF. The CDR3 DNA is TGTGCCAGCAGCTTATCGCCTGGGACAGGGGTTGGAAACACCATATATTTT.

The chain links TRBV27 to TRBJ1-5; D might be TRBD1 (6 bases). Trimming removed 3 bases from V and 4 bases from J, with 10 bases in between. The germline V gene has CDR1 MNHEY and CDR2 SMNVEV (reference sequence). The CDR3 has 14 amino acids. CDR3 coding DNA: TGTGCCAGCAGTTTTTCAGGGGCAAATCAGCCCCAGCATTTT. This gives the protein CASSFSGANQPQHF.

The chain recombines TRBV7-2 with TRBJ2-5; 8 bases match TRBD2. V was pared by 1 base and J by 2 bases, with 9 bases of the junction left unmatched. The CDR3 is 17 amino acids. The germline gives CDR1 SGHTA, CDR2 FQGNSA. CDR3 protein: CASSLEGRLALQETQYF. CDR3 nucleotides: TGTGCCAGCAGCTTAGAGGGGAGACTAGCGTTACAAGAGACCCAGTACTTC.

About this clone itself: The junction shows a germline mismatch at one end, possibly a read error. DNA of the CDR3: TGCAGCGTGGAAGGGACTAGCGGGTCCACAGATACGCAGTATTTT. It codes for CSVEGTSGSTDTQYF. The chain couples TRBV29-1 to TRBJ2-3; TRBD2 matches 12 bases. Germline V gives CDR1 SQVTM, CDR2 ANQGSEA. The CDR3 is 15 residues long.